A single T cell receptor beta chain is shown here with its context. The entry originates in a study of blood T cell repertoires in COVID-19. The overall study: The United States, Italy and Spain were the sources of the acute and convalescent COVID-19 samples.

Clones were sequenced by immunoSEQ multiplex PCR, and TCRdb holds only the in-frame ones, with some missing. The sample consists of 240,000 or so clones, 80% to 90% of them appearing once. V shed 4 bases and J 4 bases; nucleotides not matched to a gene: 8. Germline lookup yields CDR1 MGHDK and CDR2 SYGVNS. This CDR3 spans 16 amino acids. This TCR was sampled from a man in his forties who had recovered from COVID-19. Source material: PBMCs or T cells enriched from blood (not recorded which). The chain joins TRBV25-1 to TRBJ2-1, with TRBD1 matching over 9 bases. Here the CDR3 DNA reads TGTGCCAGCAGTGGTTCCCGGGACAGGGATTACAATGAGCAGTTCTTC. Protein sequence: CASSGSRDRDYNEQFF.